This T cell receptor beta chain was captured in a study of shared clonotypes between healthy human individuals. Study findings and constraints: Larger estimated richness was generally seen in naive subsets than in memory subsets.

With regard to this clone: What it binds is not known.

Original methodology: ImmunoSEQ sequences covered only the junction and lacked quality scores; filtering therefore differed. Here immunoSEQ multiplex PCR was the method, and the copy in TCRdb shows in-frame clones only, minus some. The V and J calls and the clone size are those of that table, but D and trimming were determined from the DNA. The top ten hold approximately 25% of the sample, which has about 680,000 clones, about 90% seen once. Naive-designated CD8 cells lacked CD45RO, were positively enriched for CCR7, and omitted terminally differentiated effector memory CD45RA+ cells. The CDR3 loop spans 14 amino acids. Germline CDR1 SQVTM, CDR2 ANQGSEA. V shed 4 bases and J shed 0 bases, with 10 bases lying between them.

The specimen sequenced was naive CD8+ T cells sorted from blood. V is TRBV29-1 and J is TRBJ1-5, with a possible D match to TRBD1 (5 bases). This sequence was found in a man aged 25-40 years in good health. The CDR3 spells CSVGTQGSNQPQHF. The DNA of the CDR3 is TGCAGCGTTGGCACCCAGGGTAGCAATCAGCCCCAGCATTTT.